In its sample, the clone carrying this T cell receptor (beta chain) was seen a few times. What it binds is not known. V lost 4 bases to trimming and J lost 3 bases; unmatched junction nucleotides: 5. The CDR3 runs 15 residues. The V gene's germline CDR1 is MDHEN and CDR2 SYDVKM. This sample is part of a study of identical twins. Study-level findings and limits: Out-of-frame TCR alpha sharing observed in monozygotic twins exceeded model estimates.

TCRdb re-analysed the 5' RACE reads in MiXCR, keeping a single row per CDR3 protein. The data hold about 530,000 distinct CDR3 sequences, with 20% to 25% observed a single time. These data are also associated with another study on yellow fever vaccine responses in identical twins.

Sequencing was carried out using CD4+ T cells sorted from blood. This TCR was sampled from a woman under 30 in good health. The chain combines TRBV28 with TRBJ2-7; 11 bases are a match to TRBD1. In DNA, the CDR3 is TGTGCCAGCAGTTATTTTGGGACAGGGGGCTACGAGCAGTACTTC. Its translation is CASSYFGTGGYEQYF.